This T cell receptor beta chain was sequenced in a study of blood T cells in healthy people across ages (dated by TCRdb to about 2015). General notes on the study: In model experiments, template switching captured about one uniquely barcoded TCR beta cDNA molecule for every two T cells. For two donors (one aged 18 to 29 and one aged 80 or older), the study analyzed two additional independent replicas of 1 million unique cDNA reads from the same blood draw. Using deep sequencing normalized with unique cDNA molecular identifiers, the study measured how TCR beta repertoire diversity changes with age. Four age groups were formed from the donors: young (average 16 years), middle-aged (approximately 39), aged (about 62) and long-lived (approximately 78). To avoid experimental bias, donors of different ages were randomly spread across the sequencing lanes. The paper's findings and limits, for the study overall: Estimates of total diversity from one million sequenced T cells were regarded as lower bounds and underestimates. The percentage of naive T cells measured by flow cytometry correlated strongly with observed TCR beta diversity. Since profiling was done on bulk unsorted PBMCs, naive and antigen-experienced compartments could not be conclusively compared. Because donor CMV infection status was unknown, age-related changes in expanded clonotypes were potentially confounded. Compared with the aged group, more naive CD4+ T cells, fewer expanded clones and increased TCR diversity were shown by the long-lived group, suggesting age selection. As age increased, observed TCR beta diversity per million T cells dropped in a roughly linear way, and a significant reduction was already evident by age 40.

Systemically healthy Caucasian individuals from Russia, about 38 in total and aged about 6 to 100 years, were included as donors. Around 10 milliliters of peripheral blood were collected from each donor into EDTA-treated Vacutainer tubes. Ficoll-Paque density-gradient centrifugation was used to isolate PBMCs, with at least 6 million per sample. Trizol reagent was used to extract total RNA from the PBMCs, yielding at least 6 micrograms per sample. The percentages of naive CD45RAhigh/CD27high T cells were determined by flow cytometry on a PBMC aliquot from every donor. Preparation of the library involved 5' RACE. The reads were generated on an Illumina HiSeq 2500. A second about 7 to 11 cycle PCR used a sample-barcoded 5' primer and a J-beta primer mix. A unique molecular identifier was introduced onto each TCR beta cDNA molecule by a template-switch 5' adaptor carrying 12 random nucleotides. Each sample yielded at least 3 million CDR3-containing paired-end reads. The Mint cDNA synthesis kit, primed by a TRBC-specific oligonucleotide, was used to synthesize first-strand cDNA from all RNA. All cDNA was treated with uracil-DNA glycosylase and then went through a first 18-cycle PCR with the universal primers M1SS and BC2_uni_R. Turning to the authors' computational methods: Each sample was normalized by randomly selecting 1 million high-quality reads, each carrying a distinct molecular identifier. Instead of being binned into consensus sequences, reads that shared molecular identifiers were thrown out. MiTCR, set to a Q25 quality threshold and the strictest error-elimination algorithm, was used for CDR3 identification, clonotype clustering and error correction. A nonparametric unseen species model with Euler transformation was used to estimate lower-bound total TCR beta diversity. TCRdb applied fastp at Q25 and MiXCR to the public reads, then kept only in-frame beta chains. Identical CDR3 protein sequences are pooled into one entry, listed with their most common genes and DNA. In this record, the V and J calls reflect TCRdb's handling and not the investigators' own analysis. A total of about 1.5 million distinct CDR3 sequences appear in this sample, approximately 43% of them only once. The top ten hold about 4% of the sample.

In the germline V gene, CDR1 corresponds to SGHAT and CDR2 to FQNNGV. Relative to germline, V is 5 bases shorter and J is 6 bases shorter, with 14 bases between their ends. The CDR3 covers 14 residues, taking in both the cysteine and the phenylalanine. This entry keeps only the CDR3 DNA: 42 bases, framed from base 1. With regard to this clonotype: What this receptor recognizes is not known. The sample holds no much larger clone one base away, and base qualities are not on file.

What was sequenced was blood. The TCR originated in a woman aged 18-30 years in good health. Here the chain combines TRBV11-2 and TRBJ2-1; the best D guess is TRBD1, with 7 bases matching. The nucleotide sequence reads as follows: TGTGCCAGCAGCCCAATCCAGGGGGGCAATGAGCAGTTCTTC. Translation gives CASSPIQGGNEQFF.